The source of this TCR beta chain is a study of control samples from healthy donors and cancer patients. This CDR3 has 16 amino acids. The V gene's germline CDR1 is LGHDT and CDR2 YNNKEL (reference sequence). The V and J ends lost 2 bases and 5 bases, in that order; junction bases with no gene match: 5. Repertoires were generated with immunoSEQ multiplex PCR, while TCRdb's copy carries only in-frame clones and drops some. Seen here are approximately 140,000 clones, more than 85% observed once, and the top ten hold 8.5% to 9.5%. The TCR originated in a woman aged 30 to 39 in good health. Sequencing was carried out using blood. The J gene is TRBJ2-2, the V gene TRBV3-1 (or the pseudogene TRBV3-2); 10 positions agree with TRBD1. The CDR3 coding sequence is TGTGCCAGCAGCCAACCGGGACAGGGGAGGACCGGGGAGCTGTTTTTT. Its protein is CASSQPGQGRTGELFF.